The 21 T cell receptor beta chains presented below share a single source sample, sequenced in a study of blood T cell repertoires in COVID-19. Measured with immunoSEQ multiplex PCR; TCRdb has only the in-frame clones, and not every one. The table includes 100,000 to 150,000 clones, 86% detected once. Sequencing was carried out using peripheral blood. These receptors came from a human donor in a cohort sampled during active COVID-19.

The rearrangement joins TRBV28 to TRBJ1-5; TRBD1 agrees at 7 bases. Germline V gene lookup returns CDR1 MDHEN and CDR2 SYDVKM. The CDR3 totals 17 residues. J was trimmed by 0 bases and V by 1 base; bases with no gene match: 6. CDR3 in amino acids: CASSLLRGLDSNQPQHF. The CDR3 DNA reads as TGTGCCAGCAGTTTATTAAGGGGGCTGGATAGCAATCAGCCCCAGCATTTT.

The chain combines TRBV18 with TRBJ1-6; D is ambiguous. This CDR3 contains 15 residues. Trimming took off 2 bases at V and 0 bases at J, with 5 bases between the two ends. Germline lookup yields CDR1 KGHSH and CDR2 LQKENI. DNA for the CDR3: TGTGCCAGCTCACCAGTGAGCTCCTATAATTCACCCCTCCACTTT. This encodes CASSPVSSYNSPLHF.

The CDR3 is CASSYHRTGDTEAFF. The CDR3 DNA reads TGTGCCAGCAGTTACCATCGGACAGGAGACACTGAAGCTTTCTTT. The chain links TRBV6-6 to TRBJ1-1; 7 bases line up with TRBD1. Germline lookup yields CDR1 MNHNY and CDR2 SVGAGI (reference sequence). V lost 2 bases and J lost 3; bases outside the gene matches: 6. The CDR3 contains 15 residues.

The J gene is TRBJ1-1, the V gene TRBV28; D unclear. V lost 9 bases, J lost 0 bases, and 8 bases lay in between. The germline V gene encodes CDR1 MDHEN and CDR2 SYDVKM. The CDR3 extends over 12 amino acids. CDR3 sequence: CASTVLNTEAFF. In DNA, the CDR3 is TGTGCCAGTACAGTTCTGAACACTGAAGCTTTCTTT.

This chain connects TRBV6-6 to TRBJ2-1; 11 nucleotides match TRBD2. CDR1 and CDR2 from the germline V gene are MNHNY and SVGAGI (reference sequence). Unmatched junction bases numbered 6, after V lost 6 bases and J lost 8 bases. The CDR3 has 14 amino acids. The CDR3 DNA reads as TGTGCCAGCAGAACTAGCGGGAGAATTGATGAGCAGTTCTTC. Translated: CASRTSGRIDEQFF.

The V call is TRBV28, the J call TRBJ2-7; TRBD1 aligns across 9 bases. The junction had 4 bases not matched to a gene; V was cut back by 4 bases and J by 3 bases. Germline lookup yields CDR1 MDHEN and CDR2 SYDVKM. The CDR3 is 14 amino acids. The CDR3 here is CASSSRQGDYEQYF. The CDR3 DNA follows: TGTGCCAGCAGTTCTCGACAGGGGGACTACGAGCAGTACTTC. Drawing the rest from reference TRBV28 and TRBJ2-7, the complete variable domain is DVKVTQSSRYLVKRTGEKVFLECVQDMDHENMFWYRQDPGLGLRLIYFSYDVKMKEKGDIPEGYSVSREKKERFSLILESASTNQTSMYLCASSSRQGDYEQYFGPGTRLTVT.

Turning to this clone: Distinct nucleotide sequences in the sample also encode this CDR3. V and J are TRBV6-2 or TRBV6-3 and TRBJ1-5; 10 nucleotides agree with TRBD1. Germline V CDR1 and CDR2: MNHEY, SVGEGT. V lost 2 bases to trimming and J lost 5 bases; unmatched junction nucleotides: 3. CDR3 size: 15 residues. This CDR3 reads CASSYRTGGDQPQHF. CDR3 DNA: TGTGCCAGCAGTTACAGGACAGGGGGGGATCAGCCCCAGCATTTT.

This clone was seen more than once but under ten times. The rearrangement joins TRBV5-8 to TRBJ2-2, with D tentatively TRBD1 (5 bases). The CDR3 runs to 15 residues. The germline V gene has CDR1 SGHTS and CDR2 YDEGEE. Trimming cost V 3 bases and J 4 bases, with 13 bases left between them. The CDR3 sequence: CASSYDRSSTGELFF. CDR3 DNA: TGTGCCAGCAGCTACGACAGATCGTCCACCGGGGAGCTGTTTTTT.

J is TRBJ1-5 and V is TRBV7-9; tentative D call: TRBD1 (5 bases). Trimming cost V 1 base and J 0 bases, with 16 bases left between them. The CDR3 is made up of 18 amino acids. CDR1 and CDR2 (germline): SEHNR, FQNEAQ (reference sequence). In DNA, the CDR3 is TGTGCCAGCAGCTTAGAGTACTCCAGGGTTAATAGCAATCAGCCCCAGCATTTT. It translates to CASSLEYSRVNSNQPQHF. Variable domain in full (rest from reference TRBV7-9 and TRBJ1-5): DTGVSQNPRHKITKRGQNVTFRCDPISEHNRLYWYRQTLGQGPEFLTYFQNEAQLEKSRLLSDRFSAERPKGSFSTLEIQRTEQGDSAMYLCASSLEYSRVNSNQPQHFGDGTRLSIL.

The chain recombines TRBV24-1 with TRBJ2-2; possibly TRBD1 for D (7 bases). Per the germline V gene, CDR1 is KGHDR and CDR2 is SFDVKD. Trimming stripped 4 bases from V and 0 bases from J, with 14 bases between. This CDR3 is built from 17 residues. CDR3 amino acids: CATSDLLRGANTGELFF. The CDR3 bases are TGTGCCACCAGTGACTTACTCAGGGGGGCGAACACCGGGGAGCTGTTTTTT.

The chain carries TRBV18 and TRBJ2-7; TRBD1 is a possible D gene (6 bases). The germline CDR1 and CDR2 sequences are KGHSH and LQKENI. This CDR3 has 13 residues. V was cut by 6 bases and J by 3 bases, with 12 bases left in between. CDR3 sequence: CASSRGQHYEQYF. CDR3 DNA: TGTGCCAGCTCCCGGGGACAACACTACGAGCAGTACTTC.

This clone was seen only a few times. The chain recombines TRBV30 with TRBJ2-5; 7 bases agree with TRBD1. J gave up 5 bases and V 5 bases, and 17 bases lay outside the gene matches. Germline CDR1 GTSNPN, CDR2 SVGIG (reference sequence). The CDR3 is made up of 16 amino acids. CDR3 in DNA: TGTGCCTGGTCTTTGGGCGTAGGGGGCGTTAGGGAGACCCAGTACTTC. Protein: CAWSLGVGGVRETQYF. Variable domain in full (rest from reference TRBV30 and TRBJ2-5): SQTIHQWPATLVQPVGSPLSLECTVEGTSNPNLYWYRQAAGRGLQLLFYSVGIGQISSEVPQNLSASRPQDRQFILSSKKLLLSDSGFYLCAWSLGVGGVRETQYFGPGTRLLVL.

This clone was counted only a few times. This chain connects TRBV7-8 to TRBJ2-7; 14 nucleotides match TRBD2. The germline V gene encodes CDR1 SGHVS and CDR2 FQNEAQ. V lost 6 bases and J lost 5; bases outside the gene matches: 12. The CDR3 consists of 17 residues. In DNA, the CDR3 is TGTGCCAGCAGTTTTAAGGGGACTAGCGGGAGCGCCCACGAGCAGTACTTC. This sequence encodes CASSFKGTSGSAHEQYF.

CDR3 DNA sequence: TGTGCCAGCAGCTCTAGCGGGGCGGGCTACAATGAGCAGTTCTTC. It is translated as CASSSSGAGYNEQFF. This rearrangement joins TRBV2 to TRBJ2-1; the match to TRBD2 covers 9 bases. The junction had 6 bases not matched to a gene; V was cut back by 6 bases and J by 3 bases. In germline, CDR1 is SNHLY, CDR2 FYNNEI. The CDR3 is 15 amino acids.

CDR3 sequence reads: CASAEYLPTRTSRTQYF. CDR3 nucleotides: TGTGCTAGTGCTGAGTACCTCCCAACCCGGACTAGTCGCACGCAGTATTTT. V and J are TRBV12-5 and TRBJ2-3; 7 bases map to TRBD2. CDR3 length equals 17 residues. Germline assignment: CDR1 LGHNT and CDR2 FRNRAP. Unmatched junction bases numbered 22, after V lost 7 bases and J lost 9 bases.

This rearrangement joins TRBV4-1 to TRBJ1-4; tentatively, D is TRBD1 (6 bases). The CDR3 covers 15 residues. V lost 0 bases and J 10 bases, leaving 15 bases between the germline ends. Germline-derived CDR1 and CDR2 are MGHRA and YSYEKL. CDR3 nucleotide sequence: TGCGCCAGCAGCCAAGATCTCAGGGGACCAGGAAAACTGTTTTTT. Its translation: CASSQDLRGPGKLFF.

This clone was observed a few times. The chain couples TRBV30 to TRBJ1-3; D call uncertain. Germline CDR1 and CDR2: GTSNPN and SVGIG (reference sequence). The ends were cut back, 2 bases at V and 0 bases at J, with 8 bases in the middle. The CDR3 has 14 residues. This chain's CDR3 is CAWSKTISGNTIYF. The CDR3, as DNA: TGTGCCTGGAGTAAAACTATCTCTGGAAACACCATATATTTT.

To note about this clone: This same CDR3 is encoded by further DNA sequences in the sample. This rearrangement joins TRBV28 to TRBJ2-7; no definite D call. V was clipped by 4 bases and J by 4 bases, with 5 bases between them. Germline CDR1 and CDR2: MDHEN and SYDVKM. The CDR3 sequence is 11 residues long. The CDR3 protein is CASSSRYEQYF. The CDR3 DNA is TGTGCCAGCAGTTCGCGTTACGAGCAGTACTTC.

This chain links TRBV12-5 with TRBJ2-5; D is undetermined. This CDR3 has 16 amino acids. V lost 3 bases, J lost 3 bases, and 17 bases lay in between. Germline-derived CDR1 and CDR2 are LGHNT and FRNRAP. The CDR3 protein is CASGFPPGRFKETQYF. CDR3 coding DNA: TGTGCTAGTGGTTTCCCCCCTGGCAGGTTCAAAGAGACCCAGTACTTC.

This chain joins TRBV27 and TRBJ2-3, with no clear D. V was shortened by 4 bases and J by 7 bases, with 6 bases between the two germline ends. Germline CDR1 and CDR2: MNHEY and SMNVEV (reference sequence). The CDR3 runs to 11 residues. CDR3 sequence: CASSSLYTQYF. The DNA of the CDR3 is TGTGCCAGCAGTTCCCTATATACGCAGTATTTT.

The V call is TRBV20-1, the J call TRBJ2-7, with D possibly being TRBD2 (5 bases). V lost 1 base, J lost 6 bases, and 7 bases lay in between. This CDR3 region has 11 residues. Germline assignment: CDR1 DFQATT and CDR2 SNEGSKA (reference sequence). In DNA form, the CDR3 reads TGCAGTGCTAGAGGAGGGAGCGAGCAGTACTTC. Its protein product is CSARGGSEQYF.